This T cell receptor (beta chain) came from a study of blood T cell repertoires in COVID-19. There are 16 residues in the CDR3. Per the germline V gene, CDR1 is LNHDA and CDR2 is SQIVND (reference sequence). Unmatched junction bases numbered 7, after V lost 3 bases and J lost 4 bases. In the authors' workflow: Amplification from reference gene primers served as the basis for estimated nucleated cell counts. Clones were read by immunoSEQ multiplex PCR, and TCRdb kept only the in-frame ones, dropping some. V and J calls and clone size are copied from that table; D and trimming were computed from the DNA. Here the sample spans 120,000 or so clones, 85% being singletons.

Material for sequencing was peripheral blood. This chain joins TRBV19 and TRBJ1-1, with 11 bases that match TRBD1. The receptor was isolated from a woman of 80 years or more with acute or convalescent COVID-19. The CDR3 here is CASSMYGTGGFTEAFF. CDR3 DNA sequence: TGTGCCAGTAGTATGTATGGGACAGGGGGATTCACTGAAGCTTTCTTT. Filled out from reference TRBV19 and TRBJ1-1, the complete variable domain reads DGGITQSPKYLFRKEGQNVTLSCEQNLNHDAMYWYRQDPGQGLRLIYYSQIVNDFQKGDIAEGYSVSREKKESFPLTVTSAQKNPTAFYLCASSMYGTGGFTEAFFGQGTRLTVV.